This T cell receptor beta chain was documented in a study of blood T cell repertoires in COVID-19 (dated by TCRdb to about 2020). A note on the overall study: Samples from collaborators originated in the United States, Italy and Spain and spanned both the acute and convalescent phases of COVID-19. The material from the prospective study consisted of cDNA or gDNA derived from T cells, B-cell-depleted T cells, or PBMCs. Subjects who had been exposed to COVID-19, were actively infected with it, or had recovered from it provided the deeply sampled blood TCRbeta repertoires that made up the dataset. The repertoires were released in a freely available public database meant as a resource for research on the immune response to SARS-CoV-2. Samples were obtained from the ongoing ImmuneRACE study (first 160 participants) and from about 1,300 subjects provided by 6 global collaborators. Nearly every sample came with metadata listing a de-identified subject ID, COVID-19 status, age in years and sex. HLA class I and class II types, where available, came from metadata supplied by the sample provider rather than from assay-based typing. The paper as a whole reports these results and caveats: Clinical and demographic metadata were provided uncurated, with the amount varying by source and participant.

Measured from the cysteine to the phenylalanine, the CDR3 is 21 residues long. Of the read, only the CDR3 DNA is kept; its 63 bases are in frame from base 1. CDR1 and CDR2, per the germline V gene, are MNHEY and SVGEGT. Unmatched junction bases come to 23, with V trimmed by 2 bases and J by 7 bases. The immunoSEQ Assay, a bias-controlled multiplex PCR, was used to amplify TCRbeta CDR3 regions from genomic DNA. The source study handled its data this way. The number of nucleated cells in each sample was estimated from the amplification of reference gene primers within the assay. To quantify the absolute abundance of each unique TCRbeta CDR3 rearrangement, sequence reads were collapsed and filtered. For each sample, productive Simpson clonality was calculated by taking the square root of Simpson's diversity index across productive rearrangements. Imported from immuneACCESS, the table was reduced by TCRdb to in-frame sequences with V and J called. These copies leave out some clones; in studies compared against another copy, an unresolved V gene accounts for under half, and the cause of the remainder is not known. V and J calls and clone size are those listed in that table; D and trimming were worked out from the DNA. The sample table records some 250,000 clones; around 87% of these occur just once. The ten largest clones capture 2.5% to 3.5% of the sample.

Another Seattle source contributed samples from volunteer blood donors who had recovered from COVID-19. Collaborating institutions collected whole blood in K2EDTA tubes following their own protocols. For TCRbeta analysis, collaborator samples were shipped as frozen whole blood, as isolated PBMCs, or as DNA extracted from either sample type. In regard to this clone: Its recognized antigen is unknown. No per-base quality is available; no much larger clone lies one base away.

Sequenced input: peripheral blood. This TCR derives from a woman in her twenties or thirties who had recovered from COVID-19. The receptor chain draws on TRBV6-2 or TRBV6-3 and TRBJ2-1; 10 junctional bases match TRBD2. Read as DNA, the sequence is TGTGCCAGCAGTTACGTTCCCCGTCGGGCCCCGGTACTAGCGGGGTTTAATGAGCAGTTCTTC. It encodes CASSYVPRRAPVLAGFNEQFF.